The rows below give T cell receptor beta chains drawn from one sample of a study of CD8+ T cells in alopecia areata. The data were produced by immunoSEQ multiplex PCR, yet TCRdb's version contains in-frame clones alone and is incomplete. The data show roughly 150,000 clones, with 87% seen just once and about 14% held by the top ten. The sample was CD8+ T cells sorted from blood, taken at week 0. The receptors here all came from a human donor with alopecia areata. CDR3s include the opening cysteine and the closing phenylalanine or tryptophan. A D gene is named only where the DNA matches it firmly.

.,14,TRBJ2-1,TRBV29-1,CSSDLQNRAGEQFF
.,12,TRBJ2-1,TRBV9,CASSVWENEQFF
.,13,TRBJ2-7,TRBV29-1,CSVAEVSNYEQYF
TRBD2,13,TRBJ2-1,TRBV4-1,CASLAPSGVEQFF
TRBD1,15,TRBJ1-2,TRBV28,CASSRQGAGDYGYTF
.,12,TRBJ2-1,TRBV7-6,CASSQGTNEQFF
.,14,TRBJ2-3,TRBV9,CASSVGRATDTQYF
.,14,TRBJ2-7,TRBV7-9,CASSSEDRAYEQYF
.,15,TRBJ2-7,TRBV9,CASSVGQASSYEQYF
.,12,TRBJ2-2,TRBV29-1,CSVGGAGTELFF
.,14,TRBJ2-7,TRBV27,CASSLASGLHEQYF
.,13,TRBJ2-7,TRBV2,CASNDITSYEQYF
.,16,TRBJ2-2,TRBV2,CASSDPSRSYTGELFF
TRBD1,16,TRBJ2-1,TRBV6-1,CASSEAPGQSYNEQFF
.,15,TRBJ1-1,TRBV19,CASSIDPFTHTEAFF
TRBD1,16,TRBJ1-4,TRBV6-6,CASSYSVGRGMEKLFF
.,12,TRBJ1-1,TRBV25-1,CASSEPAGEAFF